The T cell receptor (beta chain) under discussion was sequenced for a study of identical twins (dated by TCRdb to 2016 to 2018). Regarding the research as a whole: To test whether fetal clonotypes persist, the study used deep sequencing on TCR alpha and beta repertoires from monozygotic twins, unrelated adults of various ages, and cord blood. To rule out contamination, replicate twin experiments were performed at different times with different library preparation protocols.

Every donor was a healthy Caucasian. Three pairs of female monozygotic twins, all aged 18 to 29 years, made up the twin cohort. CD4+ and CD8+ T cell populations were isolated with positive isolation kits from Invitrogen. CDR1 and CDR2 (DFQATT, SNEGSKA) derive from the germline V gene (reference sequence). V is pared back by 3 bases and J by 4 bases, with 28 bases lying between the germline termini. The CDR3 contains 18 residues, cysteine and phenylalanine counted. CDR3 DNA only is kept here, 54 bases in frame from base 1. A word on this clonotype: Its recognized antigen is unknown. The sample holds no much larger clone one base away, and base qualities are not on file.

Preparation of the library involved 5' RACE. The sequencer was an Illumina HiSeq 2000. Template switching introduced a universal primer binding site; the final cDNA contained a unique molecular identifier, enabling accurate counting of TCR cDNA molecules. First-strand cDNA for TCR alpha and beta chains was synthesized from specific primers in the conserved constant-segment region. To control for contamination, every cDNA library carried two barcodes: a SMART-Mk sample barcode plus Illumina barcodes. Two successive PCR steps introduced TruSeq adapter sequences along with Illumina sample barcodes. TCR alpha and beta cDNA libraries were sequenced on the Illumina HiSeq platform with custom primers. For the original study's pipeline: MiGEC was used to process raw reads and extract unique molecular identifiers, and MiXCR was used to find CDR3 positions. For each individual, recombination models were inferred using an EM algorithm with the repgenHMM and IGoR tools. Shared clonotypes were analyzed with the tcR package in R, and sharing was normalized by the product of cloneset sizes. Out-of-frame nonproductive sequences were analyzed to study raw recombination free of thymic and clonal selection effects. TCRdb reworked the public reads: Q25 trimming with fastp, MiXCR clone assembly, productive beta chains retained. Identical CDR3 proteins give one entry, which carries the most common genes and DNA. Clone size and V and J calls follow TCRdb, not the original study. The sample contains 230,000 or so distinct CDR3 sequences, about 8.3% of them found a single time. About 3% of the sample lies in the top ten.

The paper as a whole reports these results and caveats: Compared with coincidental sharing between unrelated individuals, an excess of low generation-probability sequences was observed among out-of-frame TCR alpha sequences shared between twins. In monozygotic twins, out-of-frame TCR alpha sharing was systematically underestimated by recombination models, although the models agreed with sharing between unrelated individuals. Zero-insertion analyses could be partly confounded by invariant T cells such as MAIT and iNKT, although diverse VJ usage argued against such confounding for most clonotypes. The excess sharing between twins in beta out-of-frame sequences was weaker because fewer shared sequences reduced the signal-to-noise ratio. Because the same donors could not be followed over many years, the conclusions relied on cross-sectional statistical analysis. Abundant cord blood beta clonotypes had fewer insertions, young adult naive repertoires showed a similar but weaker trend, and memory repertoires showed no such trend.

These data also formed part of another study, on yellow fever vaccine responses in identical twins. Reported in the second study: According to the authors, in identical twins the way T cells responded to vaccination appeared partly convergent and partly personalized. In identical twins, the study followed T cell clones that responded to the vaccine with precision.

Rearrangement joined TRBV20-1 to TRBJ2-7, with TRBD2 tentatively as D gene (6 bases match). The sample consisted of CD8+ T cells sorted from blood. This receptor was taken from a woman under 30 in good health. The sequence in DNA is TGCAGTGCTAGCGGCGGGGTGTGGGATCTGGCCGTCGAATACGAGCAGTACTTC. This gives the protein CSASGGVWDLAVEYEQYF.